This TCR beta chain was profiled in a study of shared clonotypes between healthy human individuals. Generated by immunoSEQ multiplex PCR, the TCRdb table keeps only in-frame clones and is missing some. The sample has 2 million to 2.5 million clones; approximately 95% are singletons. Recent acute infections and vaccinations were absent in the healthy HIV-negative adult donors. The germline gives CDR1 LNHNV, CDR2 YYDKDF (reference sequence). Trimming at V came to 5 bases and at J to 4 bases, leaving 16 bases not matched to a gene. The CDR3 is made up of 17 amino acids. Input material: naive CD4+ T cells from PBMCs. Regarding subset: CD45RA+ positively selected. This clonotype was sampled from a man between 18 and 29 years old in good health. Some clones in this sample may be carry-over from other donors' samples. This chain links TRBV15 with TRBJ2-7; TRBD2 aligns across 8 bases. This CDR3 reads CATSLGNLFAGGYEQYF. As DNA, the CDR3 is TGTGCCACCAGCCTCGGGAACCTCTTTGCGGGAGGTTACGAGCAGTACTTC.